Presented here are 2 T cell receptor beta chains from one specimen sequenced in a study of early T cells in non-severe SARS-CoV-2 infection. TCRdb called the 5' RACE reads again in MiXCR, with one record for every CDR3 protein. The table lists some 50,000 distinct CDR3 sequences, around 9.1% of them singletons, with around 4% in the top ten. The sample comprised whole blood. The origin of the receptors is an adult who was a healthcare worker with PCR-confirmed SARS-CoV-2 infection or an uninfected control (not recorded which).

This clonotype appeared many times. The J gene is TRBJ2-1, the V gene TRBV4-2; 12 nucleotides align to TRBD2. This CDR3 region has 18 residues. Germline CDR1 and CDR2: LGHNA and YNFKEQ. Trimming at V came to 0 bases and at J to 8 bases, leaving 11 bases not matched to a gene. The CDR3 loop is CASSQDEAASGRAYEQFF. The CDR3, as DNA: TGTGCCAGCAGCCAAGATGAAGCGGCTAGCGGGAGGGCCTATGAGCAGTTCTTC.

Only a few counts were recorded for this clonotype. The chain has TRBV6-1 and TRBJ2-1; D is uncertain. The CDR3 loop spans 10 amino acids. Trimming left V 8 bases short and J 4 bases short, with 3 bases between. Germline V gene sequence: CDR1 MNHNS, CDR2 SASEGT. CDR3 in DNA: TGTGCCAGCTATTACAATGAGCAGTTCTTC. Translated: CASYYNEQFF.